This T cell receptor (beta chain) was sequenced for a study of cytomegalovirus exposure and HLA in healthy donors. Primers for the PCR totalled 60 Vbeta and 13 Jbeta. Here immunoSEQ multiplex PCR was the method, and the copy in TCRdb shows in-frame clones only, minus some. This sample has around 49,000 clones, with roughly 80% found just once. Details on this clone: Antigen: not known.

General study points: Fewer N-insertions than the roughly 670-donor mean were reportedly shown by an Asian-associated ancestry cluster in a later analysis. With high specificity and sensitivity, the classifier reportedly diagnosed cytomegalovirus status.

Sequenced sample: PBMCs. This receptor was obtained from a man aged 30 to 45 in good health and CMV-seropositive.

CDR3 in DNA: TGTGCCAGCAGCTTAACAATAGCGGACGCGAACACCGGGGAGCTGTTTTTT. It specifies CASSLTIADANTGELFF. This chain links TRBV7-3 with TRBJ2-2; perhaps TRBD2 as D (6 bases). V lost 0 bases to trimming and J lost 0 bases, with 11 bases between them. Looked up from germline, CDR1 is SGHTA and CDR2 is FQGTGA. The CDR3 extends over 17 amino acids. Based on the CDR3 plus reference TRBV7-3 and TRBJ2-2, the full variable domain is GAGVSQTPSNKVTEKGKYVELRCDPISGHTALYWYRQSLGQGPEFLIYFQGTGAADDSGLPNDRFFAVRPEGSVSTLKIQRTERGDSAVYLCASSLTIADANTGELFFGEGSRLTVL.